These T cell receptor beta chains were read from a single sample in a study of blood T cell repertoires in COVID-19. Sequencing used immunoSEQ multiplex PCR; TCRdb keeps in-frame clones, though not all of them. The data contain roughly 180,000 clones, roughly 84% of them singletons. The sequenced sample consisted of PBMCs or T cells enriched from blood (not recorded which). These receptors came from a man aged 55-75 years who had recovered from COVID-19. Each CDR3 is given with its conserved first and last residue. Each record gives: D gene, V gene, J gene, clone size, CDR3 DNA, CDR3 protein. The D gene is left open where the match is weak. Clone sizes are given selectively: once, few, many, or a class where the clone is expanded.

TRBD2,TRBV7-3,TRBJ2-5,once,TGTGCCAGCAGCTTAGCTAGCGGGAGTATGACCCAGTACTTC,CASSLASGSMTQYF
TRBD1,TRBV19,TRBJ1-2,-,TGTGCCAGTCACCCGACAGGGAATCATGGTTACACCTTC,CASHPTGNHGYTF
-,TRBV7-6,TRBJ2-1,-,TGTGCCAGCAGCTTACGGGGCGGGGCCGGGACCTACAATGAGCAGTTCTTC,CASSLRGGAGTYNEQFF
TRBD1,TRBV5-1,TRBJ1-2,once,TGCGCCAGCAGCTTGGGGGACAGTAACTATGGCTACACCTTC,CASSLGDSNYGYTF
-,TRBV4-1,TRBJ2-3,-,TGCGCCAGCAGCCAGCCTACGTTGCGGGCCACAGATACGCAGTATTTT,CASSQPTLRATDTQYF
-,TRBV5-6,TRBJ1-5,-,TGTGCCAGCAGCTTGGTATATAGCAATCAGCCCCAGCATTTT,CASSLVYSNQPQHF
-,TRBV27,TRBJ1-4,-,TGTGCCAGCGGTTACCTACCCCTGCTTAATGAAAAACTGTTTTTT,CASGYLPLLNEKLFF
-,TRBV21-1,TRBJ1-4,-,TGTGCCAGCAGCAAAGCGCGGGACAGGGGGCCAGCTAATGAAAAACTGTTTTTT,CASSKARDRGPANEKLFF
-,TRBV19,TRBJ1-3,-,TGTGCCACCCGGCATGAAATTGTAGGGGGAACAAACACCATATATTTT,CATRHEIVGGTNTIYF
TRBD1,TRBV9,TRBJ1-4,-,TGTGCCAGCAGCGTAGATCAGGGGGCTGGGGAAAAACTGTTTTTT,CASSVDQGAGEKLFF
-,TRBV19,TRBJ2-7,-,TGTGCCAGTAGACCGGACGGACTAAGCGAGCAGTACTTC,CASRPDGLSEQYF
-,TRBV19,TRBJ1-5,-,TGTGCCAGTAGTATAGGTACGTGGGGGCCTCAGCCCCAGCATTTT,CASSIGTWGPQPQHF
TRBD1,TRBV5-4,TRBJ2-2,-,TGTGCCAGCAGCCCGGGGCGGCAGGGGGCCACCGGGGAGCTGTTTTTT,CASSPGRQGATGELFF
-,TRBV2,TRBJ2-6,once,TGTGCCAGCAGGCCGGGACACCTCTCTGGGGCCAACGTCCTGACTTTC,CASRPGHLSGANVLTF
-,TRBV5-8,TRBJ2-7,-,TGTGCCAGCAGCCAACCTGGGCCCTACGAGCAGTACTTC,CASSQPGPYEQYF
-,TRBV7-8,TRBJ2-5,-,TGTGCCAGCAGCTCCCGCGCTAGCGACCAAGAGACCCAGTACTTC,CASSSRASDQETQYF
TRBD2,TRBV7-6,TRBJ2-7,-,TGTGCCAGCAGCTCACTAGCGGGAAACGAGCAGTACTTC,CASSSLAGNEQYF
TRBD2,TRBV4-1,TRBJ2-4,-,TGCGCCAGCAGCCAAGTTCTGCCTAGCGGGGGCAAAAAAAACATTCAGTACTTC,CASSQVLPSGGKKNIQYF
TRBD1,TRBV27,TRBJ1-2,-,TGTGCCAGCCGAAACACAGGGGGTGTGAGCTATGGCTACACCTTC,CASRNTGGVSYGYTF
-,TRBV5-1,TRBJ1-1,-,TGCGCCAGCAGCTCCCAGGGGCGGCGGACTGAAGCTTTCTTT,CASSSQGRRTEAFF
-,TRBV21-1,TRBJ2-2,-,TGTGCCAGCACGGGACAGGAAACGAACACCGGGGAGCTGTTTTTT,CASTGQETNTGELFF
TRBD2,TRBV28,TRBJ2-2,-,TGTGCCAGCACTCCGGGGGGGCCAATAACCGGGGAGCTGTTTTTT,CASTPGGPITGELFF
-,TRBV30,TRBJ1-5,-,TGTGCCTGGAGTCCATCGGGGGGGGCGAGGCAGCCCCAGCATTTT,CAWSPSGGARQPQHF
TRBD1,TRBV28,TRBJ2-5,-,TGTGCCAGCAGTCGACCGGGACAGGAGGAGACCCAGTACTTC,CASSRPGQEETQYF
-,TRBV7-3,TRBJ1-1,-,TGTGCCAGCAGCTTACAGGTGAACACTGAAGCTTTCTTT,CASSLQVNTEAFF
-,TRBV21-1,TRBJ2-3,-,TGTGCCAGCAGCAAAGGGACTAGCGGGGCGAGAAGCACAGATACGCAGTATTTT,CASSKGTSGARSTDTQYF
-,TRBV28,TRBJ2-3,-,TGTGCCAGCAGTCCAATGGGAGTCTGGGACACAGATACGCAGTATTTT,CASSPMGVWDTDTQYF
-,TRBV19,TRBJ1-4,-,TGTGCCAGTAGGAAGGACAATCCCCCAACTAATGAAAAACTGTTTTTT,CASRKDNPPTNEKLFF
TRBD1,TRBV5-6,TRBJ1-5,few,TGTGCCAGCAGCTTGGAACAGGGGGGAAGCAATCAGCCCCAGCATTTT,CASSLEQGGSNQPQHF
TRBD1,TRBV5-1,TRBJ2-7,-,TGCGCCAGCAGCTCCGTCAGGGGGTACGAGCAGTACTTC,CASSSVRGYEQYF
TRBD1,TRBV5-1,TRBJ2-5,-,TGCGCCAGCAGCCTAGGGGGGACAGGGGAATACCAAGAGACCCAGTACTTC,CASSLGGTGEYQETQYF
-,TRBV6-5,TRBJ2-6,-,TGTGCCACGGGGGTCTCTGGGGCCAACGTCCTGACTTTC,CATGVSGANVLTF
-,TRBV3-1/TRBV3-2,TRBJ1-3,-,TGTGCCAGCAGCCATGACAGGGGAAACACCATATATTTT,CASSHDRGNTIYF
-,TRBV21-1,TRBJ2-7,-,TGTGCCAGCAGCGCCCAGGGACAGGTTAGCTCCTACGAGCAGTACTTC,CASSAQGQVSSYEQYF
TRBD1,TRBV28,TRBJ1-6,-,TGTGCCAGCACTGGACAGGGGTATAATTCACCCCTCCACTTT,CASTGQGYNSPLHF
-,TRBV19,TRBJ2-2,few,TGTGCCAGTAGTATTAGTACCGGGGAGCTGTTTTTT,CASSISTGELFF
-,TRBV7-2,TRBJ2-5,-,TGTGCCAGCAGCTTAGTAAAGGGGCCTTGGGAGACCCAGTACTTC,CASSLVKGPWETQYF
TRBD1,TRBV4-1,TRBJ2-7,-,TGCGCCAGCAGCCTGGACAGGAGTATCTCCTACGAGCAGTACTTC,CASSLDRSISYEQYF
-,TRBV21-1,TRBJ2-3,-,TGTGCCAGCAGCGAAGGACCCGGGACTAAAATCTATACGCAGTATTTT,CASSEGPGTKIYTQYF
-,TRBV5-1,TRBJ1-1,-,TGCGCCAGCAGCTTGTATGCAGGCTCCGGGAACACTGAAGCTTTCTTT,CASSLYAGSGNTEAFF
-,TRBV5-1,TRBJ1-6,-,TGCGCCAGCAGCTTGGCCGATTCACCCCTCCACTTT,CASSLADSPLHF
TRBD1,TRBV19,TRBJ1-5,-,TGTGCCAGTAGGGGACAGGGGGCGAGGCAGCCCCAGCATTTT,CASRGQGARQPQHF
TRBD1,TRBV29-1,TRBJ1-2,-,TGCAGCGTTGACCTTCAGCAAACAGGGGCTGCCTATGGCTACACCTTC,CSVDLQQTGAAYGYTF
-,TRBV30,TRBJ2-6,-,TGTGCCTGGAGTGTACTAGGGGGCTCTGGGGCCAACGTCCTGACTTTC,CAWSVLGGSGANVLTF
TRBD1,TRBV5-8,TRBJ1-5,-,TGTGCCAGCAGCTTTTACAGGGGGATAAGCAATCAGCCCCAGCATTTT,CASSFYRGISNQPQHF
TRBD1,TRBV7-9,TRBJ2-5,-,TGTGCCAGCAGCTTATGGGACAGAAGATCCAAGACCCAGTACTTC,CASSLWDRRSKTQYF
TRBD2,TRBV7-7,TRBJ2-3,-,TGTGCTAGCAGCTTAGAGACGGGGGGTACGCAGTATTTT,CASSLETGGTQYF
TRBD1,TRBV5-1,TRBJ1-2,-,TGCGCCAGCAGCCCCCCGGGACAGCAGTCTAACTATGGCTACACCTTC,CASSPPGQQSNYGYTF